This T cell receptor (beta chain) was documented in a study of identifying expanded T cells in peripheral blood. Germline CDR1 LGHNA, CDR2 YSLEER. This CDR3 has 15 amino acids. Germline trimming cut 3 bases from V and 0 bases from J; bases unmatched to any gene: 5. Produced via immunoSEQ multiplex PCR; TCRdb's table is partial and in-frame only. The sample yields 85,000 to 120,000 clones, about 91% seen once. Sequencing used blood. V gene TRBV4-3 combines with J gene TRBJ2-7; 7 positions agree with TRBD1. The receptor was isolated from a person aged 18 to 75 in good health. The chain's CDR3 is CASSQGDSSSYEQYF. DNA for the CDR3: TGCGCCAGCAGCCAGGGGGACAGTTCCTCCTACGAGCAGTACTTC.